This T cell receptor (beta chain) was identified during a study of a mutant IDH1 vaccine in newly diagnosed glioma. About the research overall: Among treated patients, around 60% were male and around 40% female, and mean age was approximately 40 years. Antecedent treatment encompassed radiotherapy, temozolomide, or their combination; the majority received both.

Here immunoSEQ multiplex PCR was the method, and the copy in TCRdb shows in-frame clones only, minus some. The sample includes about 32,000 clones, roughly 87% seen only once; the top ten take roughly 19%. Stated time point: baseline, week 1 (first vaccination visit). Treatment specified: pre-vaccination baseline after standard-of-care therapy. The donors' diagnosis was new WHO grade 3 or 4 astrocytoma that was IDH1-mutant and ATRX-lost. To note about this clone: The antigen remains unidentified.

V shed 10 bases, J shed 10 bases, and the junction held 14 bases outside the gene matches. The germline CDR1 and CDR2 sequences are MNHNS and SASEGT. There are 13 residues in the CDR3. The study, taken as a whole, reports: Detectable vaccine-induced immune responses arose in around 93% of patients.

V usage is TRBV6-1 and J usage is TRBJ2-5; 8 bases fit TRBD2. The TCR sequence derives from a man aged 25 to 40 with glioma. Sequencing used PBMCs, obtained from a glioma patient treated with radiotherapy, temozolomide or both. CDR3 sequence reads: CATSRSGSFFQYF. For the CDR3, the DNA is TGTGCCACCTCTCGGAGCGGGAGTTTTTTCCAGTACTTC.